Following are 16 T cell receptor beta chains from one sample sequenced in a study of blood T cell repertoires in COVID-19 (dated by TCRdb to the early 2020s). Libraries were made using the immunoSEQ multiplex PCR assay. TCRdb obtained this table from immuneACCESS and retained in-frame rearrangements with V and J assigned. These tables miss some clones; where compared with another copy, unresolved V genes account for less than half of the shortfall, and the remainder is unexplained. Here the sample has more than 75,000 clones; more than 65% occur a single time. The ten largest make up roughly 25% of the sample. Sequenced sample: peripheral blood. The receptors originated from a man between 60 and 75 years old with acute or convalescent COVID-19.

The chain joins TRBV28 to TRBJ2-1; a weak D match, TRBD2 (5 bases). Trimming stripped 3 bases from V and 10 bases from J, with 16 bases between. The CDR3 contains 14 residues. Germline V gene lookup returns CDR1 MDHEN and CDR2 SYDVKM. CDR3 bases: TGTGCCAGCAGTTTCGGGCTAGCACGACCCGAGCAGTTCTTC. Its translation is CASSFGLARPEQFF.

The V and J genes are TRBV2 and TRBJ2-7; TRBD2 matches at 12 bases. The J segment lost 2 bases and the V segment lost 8 bases, leaving 7 bases of the junction unmatched. This CDR3 has 15 amino acids. From germline, CDR1 is SNHLY and CDR2 FYNNEI. CDR3 coding DNA: TGTGCCAGCTCTAATGGACTAGCGGGGACCTACGAGCAGTACTTC. It translates to CASSNGLAGTYEQYF. The full variable domain, rest sourced from reference TRBV2 and TRBJ2-7, is EPEVTQTPSHQVTQMGQEVILRCVPISNHLYFYWYRQILGQKVEFLVSFYNNEISEKSEIFDDQFSVERPDGSNFTLKIRSTKLEDSAMYFCASSNGLAGTYEQYFGPGTRLTVT.

V usage is TRBV19 and J usage is TRBJ2-6; TRBD1 matches at 11 bases. The CDR3 runs 17 residues. The V gene end was trimmed by 3 bases and the J gene end by 2 bases; junction bases not matched to a gene: 3. Germline CDR1 reads LNHDA; CDR2 reads SQIVND (reference sequence). CDR3 amino acids: CASSIGTGGTGANVLTF. In nucleotides, the CDR3 is TGTGCCAGTAGTATTGGGACAGGGGGAACTGGGGCCAACGTCCTGACTTTC. The whole variable domain, remainder taken from reference TRBV19 and TRBJ2-6, is DGGITQSPKYLFRKEGQNVTLSCEQNLNHDAMYWYRQDPGQGLRLIYYSQIVNDFQKGDIAEGYSVSREKKESFPLTVTSAQKNPTAFYLCASSIGTGGTGANVLTFGAGSRLTVL.

DNA of the CDR3: TGTGCCAGCTCCCTGGACGGCGGGAACTATGGCTACACCTTC. This gives the protein CASSLDGGNYGYTF. V gene TRBV18 combines with J gene TRBJ1-2, with D unclear. Per the germline V gene, CDR1 is KGHSH and CDR2 is LQKENI. This CDR3 comprises 14 residues. V lost 6 bases to trimming and J lost 2 bases, with 13 bases between them.

The gene calls are TRBV5-4 and TRBJ2-5, with 8 bases lining up with TRBD2. Germline assignment: CDR1 SGHNT and CDR2 YYREEE (reference sequence). The CDR3 runs to 16 residues. The trim removed 2 bases at V and 0 bases at J, leaving 6 bases unmatched. The CDR3 here is CASSFGSGANQETQYF. The CDR3 nucleotides are TGTGCCAGCAGCTTTGGTAGCGGGGCAAACCAAGAGACCCAGTACTTC.

V gene TRBV7-2 combines with J gene TRBJ2-1, with 8 nucleotides matching TRBD2. Losses at the gene ends were 5 bases for V and 0 bases for J; bases not matched to a gene: 15. This CDR3 is built from 19 residues. Germline V CDR1 and CDR2: SGHTA, FQGNSA. The CDR3 loop is CASSPAGTSGIGSYNEQFF. The CDR3 coding sequence is TGTGCCAGCAGCCCCGCCGGGACTAGTGGGATTGGCTCCTACAATGAGCAGTTCTTC.

On this clone itself: A read error may be the cause here, since a much bigger clone is one base away. The rearrangement links TRBV2 to TRBJ1-1; a weak D match, TRBD1 (5 bases). Germline CDR1 is SNHLY and CDR2 is FYNNEI. This CDR3 region has 12 residues. V was clipped by 7 bases and J by 1 base, with 7 bases between them. The CDR3 loop reads CASTGQNTEAFF. The CDR3 DNA is TGTGCCAGCACCGGACAGAACACTGAAGCTTTCTTT.

This rearrangement joins TRBV19 to TRBJ2-4, with TRBD1 matching over 9 bases. The CDR3 runs to 12 residues. V was pared by 6 bases and J by 14 bases, with 8 bases of the junction left unmatched. Germline loops: CDR1 LNHDA, CDR2 SQIVND (reference sequence). The CDR3: CASRKQGAGEYF. Here the CDR3 DNA reads TGTGCCAGTAGGAAACAGGGGGCTGGGGAGTACTTC.

The chain carries TRBV2 and TRBJ2-1; 8 bases agree with TRBD1. The CDR3 extends over 16 amino acids. The ends lost 6 bases at V and 6 bases at J; junction bases unmatched: 13. CDR1 is SNHLY, CDR2 FYNNEI, per germline. The CDR3 DNA reads TGTGCCAGCAGGATTTCCCCGGGACAGGCCCTCAATGAGCAGTTCTTC. Its translation: CASRISPGQALNEQFF.

The genes are TRBV7-2 and TRBJ1-1; D perhaps matches TRBD1 (6 bases). The CDR3 is 16 residues long. Trimming removed 5 bases at V and 0 bases at J, with 16 bases between. In germline, CDR1 is SGHTA, CDR2 FQGNSA. The CDR3 loop is CASSPRSGVLNTEAFF. The CDR3, as DNA: TGTGCCAGCAGCCCGAGATCAGGGGTACTGAACACTGAAGCTTTCTTT.

V and J are TRBV5-1 and TRBJ1-2, with TRBD1 matching 9 bases. The length of the CDR3 is 14 residues. Germline lookup yields CDR1 SGHRS and CDR2 YFSETQ. V lost 4 bases, J lost 4 bases, and 5 bases stayed unmatched. The CDR3 DNA is TGCGCCAGCAGCAGGGGACAGGGAACCTATGGCTACACCTTC. Translating gives CASSRGQGTYGYTF.

The chain employs TRBV25-1 and TRBJ1-5, with D maybe TRBD1 (5 bases). V was cut by 4 bases and J by 2 bases, with 15 bases left in between. Germline V gene sequence: CDR1 MGHDK, CDR2 SYGVNS. The length of the CDR3 is 16 residues. CDR3 sequence (DNA): TGTGCCAGCAGTGCGGGGGGTAGGGGCGGCAATCAGCCCCAGCATTTT. Its protein product is CASSAGGRGGNQPQHF. Full variable domain (missing parts from reference TRBV25-1 and TRBJ1-5): EADIYQTPRYLVIGTGKKITLECSQTMGHDKMYWYQQDPGMELHLIHYSYGVNSTEKGDLSSESTVSRIRTEHFPLTLESARPSHTSQYLCASSAGGRGGNQPQHFGDGTRLSIL.

V is TRBV3-1 (or the pseudogene TRBV3-2) and J is TRBJ1-6; TRBD1 aligns across 7 bases. J was trimmed by 10 bases and V by 5 bases; bases with no gene match: 11. Germline CDR1 and CDR2: LGHDT and YNNKEL (reference sequence). There are 15 residues in the CDR3. CDR3 loop: CASSDSDRVGSPLHF. The CDR3 DNA follows: TGTGCCAGCAGCGACAGCGACAGGGTCGGGTCACCCCTCCACTTT.

CDR3 region: CASRRTGGLFDGYTF. The CDR3 DNA reads as TGTGCCAGCAGACGGACAGGGGGTTTATTCGATGGCTACACCTTC. This chain joins TRBV6-4 and TRBJ1-2, with 10 bases matching TRBD1. Germline loops: CDR1 MRHNA, CDR2 SNTAGT. The CDR3 is 15 amino acids. Germline trimming cut 6 bases from V and 6 bases from J; bases unmatched to any gene: 10.

Written as DNA, the CDR3 is TGTGCCACAAAACTAGCGGGGAGCTCCACAGATACGCAGTATTTT. As protein: CATKLAGSSTDTQYF. V and J are TRBV6-5 and TRBJ2-3, with 10 bases matching TRBD2. Germline assignment: CDR1 MNHEY and CDR2 SVGAGI. Germline trimming cut 10 bases from V and 2 bases from J; bases unmatched to any gene: 9. The CDR3 has 15 residues.

The chain is built from TRBV11-2 and TRBJ2-1; 7 bases are shared with TRBD1. V gave up 5 bases and J gave up 2 bases; unmatched junction bases: 6. Germline loops: CDR1 SGHAT, CDR2 FQNNGV. CDR3 length: 15 residues. CDR3 in amino acids: CASSHRGQAYNEQFF. The CDR3 DNA is TGTGCCAGCAGCCACAGGGGTCAGGCCTACAATGAGCAGTTCTTC.